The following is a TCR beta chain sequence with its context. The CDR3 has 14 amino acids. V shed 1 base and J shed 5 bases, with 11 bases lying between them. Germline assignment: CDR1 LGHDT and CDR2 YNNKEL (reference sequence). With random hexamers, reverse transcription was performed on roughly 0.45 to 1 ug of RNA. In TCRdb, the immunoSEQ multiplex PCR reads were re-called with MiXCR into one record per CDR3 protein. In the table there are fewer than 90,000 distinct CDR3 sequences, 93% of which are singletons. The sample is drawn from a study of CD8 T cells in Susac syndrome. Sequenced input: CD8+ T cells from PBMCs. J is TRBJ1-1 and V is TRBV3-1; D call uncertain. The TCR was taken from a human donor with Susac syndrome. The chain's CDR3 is CASSQGGLDTEAFF. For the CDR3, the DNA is TGTGCCAGCAGCCAAGGGGGTCTCGATACTGAAGCTTTCTTT.